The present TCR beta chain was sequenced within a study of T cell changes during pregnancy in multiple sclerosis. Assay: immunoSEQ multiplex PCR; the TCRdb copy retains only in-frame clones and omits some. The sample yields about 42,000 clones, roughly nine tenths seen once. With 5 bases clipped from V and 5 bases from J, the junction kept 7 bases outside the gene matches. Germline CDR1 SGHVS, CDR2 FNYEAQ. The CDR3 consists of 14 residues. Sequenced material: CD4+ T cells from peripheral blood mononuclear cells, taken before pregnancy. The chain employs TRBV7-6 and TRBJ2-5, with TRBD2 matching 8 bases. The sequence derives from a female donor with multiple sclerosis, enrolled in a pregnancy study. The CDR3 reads CASSRGGGSETQYF. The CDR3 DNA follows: TGTGCCAGCAGCCGGGGGGGAGGGTCGGAGACCCAGTACTTC.